This is a list of T cell receptor beta chains from one sample in a study of shared clonotypes between healthy human individuals. Only in-frame clones appear in the TCRdb table, and some are missing; sequencing was by immunoSEQ multiplex PCR. The sample carries about 2.1 million clones, over 85% recorded once. Source material: naive CD8+ T cells from PBMCs. Receptor source: a man aged 18 to 30 in good health. Some clones in this sample may be carry-over from other donors' samples. The CDR3 runs from the conserved cysteine through the conserved F or W. The D gene is left open where the match is weak.

TRBJ2-7 | TRBV6-5 | TRBD1 | TGTGCCAGCAGCTCCCCGGGGACAGGGTCTTCCGAGCAGTACTTC | CASSSPGTGSSEQYF
TRBJ2-2 | TRBV6-5 | - | TGTGCCAGCAGTGGATCTTGGGCCGGGGAGCTGTTTTTT | CASSGSWAGELFF
TRBJ1-6 | TRBV4-3 | - | TGCGCCAGCAGCCAAGATCCTGGATCACCCCTCCACTTT | CASSQDPGSPLHF
TRBJ2-3 | TRBV14 | - | TGTGCCAGCAGCCAGTGGGGGGTCCTCACAGATACGCAGTATTTT | CASSQWGVLTDTQYF
TRBJ2-7 | TRBV7-3 | - | TGTGCCAGCAGCCCGACCGGGGGCATGGGATCCTACGAGCAGTACTTC | CASSPTGGMGSYEQYF
TRBJ1-2 | TRBV23-1 | - | TGCGCCAGCAGTCAACCGGACAGCCTACACTATGGCTACACCTTC | CASSQPDSLHYGYTF
TRBJ2-7 | TRBV4-1 | - | TGCGCCAGCAGCCTTAGGCAGGGCTACGAGCAGTACTTC | CASSLRQGYEQYF
TRBJ2-2 | TRBV25-1 | TRBD2 | TGTGCCAGCAGTGACATACGGGAGGTCACCGGGGAGCTGTTTTTT | CASSDIREVTGELFF
TRBJ2-7 | TRBV14 | - | TGTGCCAGCAGCCACCTACACAGGTCCCCCCTCGAGCAGTACTTC | CASSHLHRSPLEQYF
TRBJ1-1 | TRBV25-1 | - | TGTGCCAGCAGACCCCAGACCGTCCGAGGAACTGAAGCTTTCTTT | CASRPQTVRGTEAFF
TRBJ2-7 | TRBV6-5 | - | TGTGCCAGCAGTTTCACCTCTTACGAGCAGTACTTC | CASSFTSYEQYF
TRBJ2-7 | TRBV27 | - | TGTGCCAGCAGTCCAGGGGCCGAGGCCTACGAGCAGTACTTC | CASSPGAEAYEQYF
TRBJ2-7 | TRBV6-1 | - | TGTGCCAGCAGTGAAGCGGGGATCGCGGAGCAGTACTTC | CASSEAGIAEQYF
TRBJ1-1 | TRBV5-1 | - | TGCGCCAGCAGCTTGGATTTGGGGCTGCAGGTTGAAGCTTTCTTT | CASSLDLGLQVEAFF
TRBJ1-5 | TRBV19 | - | TGTGCCAGCCAGGTGATAAGGCCACTCAATCAGCCCCAGCATTTT | CASQVIRPLNQPQHF
TRBJ2-2 | TRBV5-4 | TRBD2 | TGTGCCAGCAGCTTGGTGCTAGCGGGAGTTAACGGGGAGCTGTTTTTT | CASSLVLAGVNGELFF
TRBJ1-1 | TRBV4-2 | - | TGTGCCAGCAGCCAAGAGATGGGCATGGTTGCGGGCAGAAACACTGAAGCTTTCTTT | CASSQEMGMVAGRNTEAFF
TRBJ2-5 | TRBV30 | - | TGTGCCTGGAGTGTATATCGAGCAACTCTCGGACAGCTTCAAGAGACCCAGTACTTC | CAWSVYRATLGQLQETQYF
TRBJ2-1 | TRBV5-8 | TRBD1 | TGTGCCAGCAGCTTGGAGGGACAGGCCAACAATGAGCAGTTCTTC | CASSLEGQANNEQFF
TRBJ2-1 | TRBV14 | - | TGTGCCAGCAGCCAAGGTACTAGTCTAGTCTACAATGAGCAGTTCTTC | CASSQGTSLVYNEQFF
TRBJ1-2 | TRBV29-1 | - | TGCAGCGTTGTGGGCGCCGTAAACAGGGTTCGGAATGGCGGCTATGGCTACACCTTC | CSVVGAVNRVRNGGYGYTF